This T cell receptor (beta chain) was sequenced during a study of technical replicates of blood from a handful of donors. Repertoires were generated with immunoSEQ multiplex PCR, while TCRdb's copy carries only in-frame clones and drops some. This table has tens of thousands of clones, about 98% appearing once. The CDR3 contains 17 residues. Trimming took 4 bases from V and 5 from J, leaving 22 bases between them. CDR1 SEHNR and CDR2 FQNEAQ come from the germline V gene (reference sequence). This TCR came from a human donor in good health. Sequencing input: T cells isolated from PBMCs. The chain couples TRBV7-9 to TRBJ2-3, with D perhaps TRBD2 (7 bases). CDR3 nucleotides: TGTGCCAGCAGCTCGGCCCCAAGGGGGGGGCCAGAAGATACGCAGTATTTT. This encodes CASSSAPRGGPEDTQYF.